This T cell receptor (beta chain) derives from a study of regulatory T cells in long-lasting Graves disease. TCR beta libraries were built with iRepertoire HTBI primers and Arm-PCR of CDR3 regions. MiXCR, run by TCRdb on the multiplex PCR reads, gives a single entry per CDR3 protein. The sample contains 400,000 to 500,000 distinct CDR3 sequences, 14% of which appear only once. This clonotype has only a few counts. Time point specified: newly diagnosed GD, antithyroid drugs for less than 3 months. The TCR library was prepared using RNA isolated from PBMCs. V gave up 9 bases and J gave up 4 bases; unmatched junction bases: 8. Germline assignment: CDR1 WSHSY and CDR2 SAAADI. There are 14 residues in the CDR3. The sample also formed part of further work on T cells in Graves' hyperthyroidism and ophthalmopathy. That source adds: Among the patients, aged 18 to 65, hyperthyroidism was newly diagnosed and had lasted under 2 months.

The chain uses TRBV10-2 and TRBJ1-3; 8 bases agree with TRBD1. Sequencing used peripheral blood mononuclear cells (PBMCs), obtained at new diagnosis, from a patient treated with antithyroid drugs. The sequence was collected from a woman aged 45-59 years with Graves disease. The DNA for the CDR3 is TGCGCCAGTGGCCCCAGGGGGCTCGGAAACACCATATATTTT. Amino acids: CASGPRGLGNTIYF.